The 14 T cell receptor beta chains reported below all come from one sample, sequenced in a study of blood T cell repertoires in COVID-19 (dated by TCRdb to between 2020 and 2021). The method behind the library was the immunoSEQ multiplex PCR assay. This immuneACCESS table, as held by TCRdb, lists in-frame sequences with V and J called but not all clones. Of the missing ones, under half trace to an unresolved V gene in checked studies; the others have no known cause. The sample table shows more than 300,000 clones, and approximately 90% are seen once. The ten largest clones represent about 10% of the sample. Input material: PBMCs or T cells enriched from blood (not recorded which). The source is a woman in her late teens or twenties who had recovered from COVID-19.

The CDR3 spells CASSTPGRTDYGYTF. For the CDR3, the DNA is TGTGCCAGTAGTACACCAGGAAGAACGGACTATGGCTACACCTTC. The chain combines TRBV19 with TRBJ1-2; D not certain. Germline V lookup: CDR1 LNHDA, CDR2 SQIVND (reference sequence). The V gene lost 4 bases and the J gene lost 3 bases, with 15 bases spanning the gap. The CDR3 has 15 residues. Combining the CDR3 with reference TRBV19 and TRBJ1-2 gives the whole variable domain DGGITQSPKYLFRKEGQNVTLSCEQNLNHDAMYWYRQDPGQGLRLIYYSQIVNDFQKGDIAEGYSVSREKKESFPLTVTSAQKNPTAFYLCASSTPGRTDYGYTFGSGTRLTVV.

The V and J genes are TRBV5-4 and TRBJ1-3; D not certain. The germline gives CDR1 SGHNT, CDR2 YYREEE (reference sequence). Trimming removed 3 bases from V and 0 bases from J, with 7 bases in between. This CDR3 has 14 amino acids. CDR3 loop: CASSSGDSGNTIYF. For the CDR3, the DNA is TGTGCCAGCAGCTCAGGTGACTCTGGAAACACCATATATTTT.

The genes are TRBV9 and TRBJ1-6, with D possibly being TRBD1 (6 bases). Between the trimmed V and J ends, which lost 3 bases and 0 bases, there was a span of 10 bases. CDR1 and CDR2 from the germline V gene are SGDLS and YYNGEE. The CDR3 sequence is 16 residues long. DNA for the CDR3: TGTGCCAGCAGCGCTACAGGGAGCTCCTATAATTCACCCCTCCACTTT. This gives the protein CASSATGSSYNSPLHF.

The V call is TRBV7-9, the J call TRBJ1-5; no clear D gene. V was pared by 3 bases and J by 2 bases, with 8 bases between. CDR1 and CDR2 from the germline V gene are SEHNR and FQNEAQ (reference sequence). The length of the CDR3 is 14 residues. The CDR3 loop is CASSFGSGNQPQHF. The CDR3 DNA reads as TGTGCCAGCAGCTTCGGAAGCGGCAATCAGCCCCAGCATTTT.

The V gene is TRBV30, the J gene TRBJ1-3; D is uncertain. The germline V gene has CDR1 GTSNPN and CDR2 SVGIG (reference sequence). With 1 base removed from V and 1 base from J, the gap between germline ends came to 5 bases. The CDR3 extends over 13 amino acids. CDR3: CAWSGQSGNTIYF. The DNA for the CDR3 is TGTGCCTGGAGTGGGCAGTCTGGAAACACCATATATTTT.

The chain links TRBV10-1 to TRBJ2-2, with TRBD1 matching over 7 bases. The J segment lost 8 bases and the V segment lost 7 bases, leaving 7 bases of the junction unmatched. The CDR3 spans 13 residues. Germline V gene data show CDR1 as WNHNN and CDR2 as SYGVQD (reference sequence). CDR3: CASTDRLGGELFF. Written as DNA, the CDR3 is TGCGCCAGCACGGACAGGTTGGGAGGGGAGCTGTTTTTT.

This clone appeared a few times. The rearrangement uses TRBV6-5 and TRBJ1-5, with 8 positions matching TRBD1. This CDR3 has 15 residues. Per germline, CDR1 MNHEY and CDR2 SVGAGI. Trimming cost V 0 bases and J 6 bases; bases outside gene matches: 4. The CDR3 is CASSYSSGGGQPQHF. In DNA, the CDR3 is TGTGCCAGCAGTTACTCGTCAGGGGGCGGTCAGCCCCAGCATTTT.

The CDR3 DNA reads TGCGCCAGCAGCTTAAACCCGACAGCTCCTCGGGGCTACACCTTC. Protein sequence: CASSLNPTAPRGYTF. This chain connects TRBV5-1 to TRBJ1-2; D is perhaps TRBD1 (5 bases). Germline V gene lookup returns CDR1 SGHRS and CDR2 YFSETQ. The CDR3 is 15 amino acids. V shed 2 bases and J shed 8 bases, with 19 bases lying between them.

This sequence joins TRBV2 and TRBJ1-5; D may be TRBD1 (5 bases). The V end was cut by 1 base, the J end by 2 bases, with 9 bases between. Germline V CDR1 and CDR2: SNHLY, FYNNEI. The CDR3 has 15 amino acids. The CDR3 loop is CASSEGGRGNQPQHF. DNA for the CDR3: TGTGCCAGCAGTGAAGGAGGCAGGGGCAATCAGCCCCAGCATTTT.

V usage is TRBV2 and J usage is TRBJ2-2; D not resolved. Trimming pared 6 bases from V and 5 bases from J, leaving 10 bases between. Germline V gene data show CDR1 as SNHLY and CDR2 as FYNNEI. CDR3 length: 13 residues. CDR3 region: CASSLIATGELFF. The CDR3 DNA is TGTGCCAGCAGCCTCATAGCAACCGGGGAGCTGTTTTTT.

CDR3 DNA sequence: TGTGCCAGCAGCCATGGACAGCGCACAGATACGCAGTATTTT. Translated, it gives CASSHGQRTDTQYF. The chain has TRBV3-1 (or the pseudogene TRBV3-2) and TRBJ2-3; possibly TRBD1 for D (6 bases). Trimming removed 3 bases from V and 1 base from J, with 8 bases in between. The CDR3 length is 14 residues. Germline V gives CDR1 LGHDT, CDR2 YNNKEL (reference sequence).

The chain links TRBV30 to TRBJ2-3; 12 bases align to TRBD1. Trimming removed 7 bases from V and 4 bases from J; junction bases left unmatched: 9. CDR3 length: 15 residues. CDR1 is GTSNPN, CDR2 SVGIG, per germline (reference sequence). The CDR3 bases are TGTGCCTCCCGTCGGGACAGGGGGCACTCAGATACGCAGTATTTT. Protein sequence: CASRRDRGHSDTQYF. The complete variable domain, with remaining parts taken from reference TRBV30 and TRBJ2-3, reads SQTIHQWPATLVQPVGSPLSLECTVEGTSNPNLYWYRQAAGRGLQLLFYSVGIGQISSEVPQNLSASRPQDRQFILSSKKLLLSDSGFYLCASRRDRGHSDTQYFGPGTRLTVL.

The rearrangement links TRBV9 to TRBJ1-2, with D perhaps TRBD1 (5 bases). Germline V gene lookup returns CDR1 SGDLS and CDR2 YYNGEE. Trimming shortened V by 3 bases and J by 5 bases, and 17 bases separated the two germline ends. CDR3 size: 15 residues. CDR3 loop: CASSGYGGDRYGYTF. CDR3 coding DNA: TGTGCCAGCAGCGGGTACGGGGGGGATCGGTATGGCTACACCTTC.

The chain is built from TRBV5-1 and TRBJ1-6; D remains ambiguous. The V end lost 1 base, the J end lost 3 bases, and 5 bases lay between the germline ends. Germline V gives CDR1 SGHRS, CDR2 YFSETQ. This CDR3 is 14 amino acids long. The CDR3 region has the DNA TGCGCCAGCAGCTTGACAAACTATAATTCACCCCTCCACTTT. Translation gives CASSLTNYNSPLHF.